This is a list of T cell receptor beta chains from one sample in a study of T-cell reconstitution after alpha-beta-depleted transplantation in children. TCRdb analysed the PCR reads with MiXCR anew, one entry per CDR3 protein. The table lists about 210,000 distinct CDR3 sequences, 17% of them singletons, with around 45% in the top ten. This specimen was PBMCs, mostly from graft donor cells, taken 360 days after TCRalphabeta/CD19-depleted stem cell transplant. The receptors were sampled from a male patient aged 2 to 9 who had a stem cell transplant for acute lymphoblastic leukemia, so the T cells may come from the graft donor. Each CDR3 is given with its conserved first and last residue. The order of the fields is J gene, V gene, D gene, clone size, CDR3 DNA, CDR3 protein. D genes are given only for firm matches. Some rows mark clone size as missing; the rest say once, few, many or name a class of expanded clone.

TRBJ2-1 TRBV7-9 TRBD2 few TGTGCCAGCAGCTTATTTTTTGGGACTAGCTTCGAGTTCTTC CASSLFFGTSFEFF
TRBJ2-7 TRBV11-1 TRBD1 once TGTGCCAGCAGCTCCGCTGTAGGGGGCGATCCCTACGAGCAGTACTTC CASSSAVGGDPYEQYF
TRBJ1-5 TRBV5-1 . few TGCGCCAGCAGCATCAATAGCAATCAGCCCCAGCATTTT CASSINSNQPQHF
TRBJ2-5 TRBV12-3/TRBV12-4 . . TGTGCCAGCAGCGCTAACACTCAAGAGACCCAGTACTTC CASSANTQETQYF
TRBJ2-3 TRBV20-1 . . TGCAGATTTGGGGTGGCCGGCACAGATACGCAGTATTTT CRFGVAGTDTQYF
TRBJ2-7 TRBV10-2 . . TGCGCCAGCAGTTTTCAGGTATCCTACGAGCAGTACTTC CASSFQVSYEQYF
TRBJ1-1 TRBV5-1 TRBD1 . TGCGCCAGCGCCCCCGGGACAGGGTACACTGAAGCTTTCTTT CASAPGTGYTEAFF
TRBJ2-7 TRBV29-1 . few TGCAGCGTTGGGTTGAGCGACCAACCCTACGAGCAGTACTTC CSVGLSDQPYEQYF
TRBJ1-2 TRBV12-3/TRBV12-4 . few TGTGCCAGCAGTTCGACCAGAGACTATGGCTACACCTTC CASSSTRDYGYTF
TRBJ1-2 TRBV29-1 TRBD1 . TGCAGCGTCTCAGGGGGATCTAACTATGGCTACACCTTC CSVSGGSNYGYTF
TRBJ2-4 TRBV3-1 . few TGTGCCAGCAGCCAAATCGGGGGTCCGGACATTCAGTACTTC CASSQIGGPDIQYF
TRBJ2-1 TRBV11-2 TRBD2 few TGTGCCAGCAGCGACAGACTAGCGGAACACCTCCAGCGGTTCTTC CASSDRLAEHLQRFF
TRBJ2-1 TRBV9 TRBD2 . TGTGCCAGCAACGGGGGGACCGTACCCCTCAATGAGCAGTTCTTC CASNGGTVPLNEQFF
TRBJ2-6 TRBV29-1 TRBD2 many TGCAGCGTTAGGACTAGCGGGGGGCCTGGGGCCAACGTCCTGACTTTC CSVRTSGGPGANVLTF
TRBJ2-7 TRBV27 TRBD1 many TGTGCCAGCAGTTTATCTCCAGGGGGAGCGGTCTACGAGCAGTACTTC CASSLSPGGAVYEQYF
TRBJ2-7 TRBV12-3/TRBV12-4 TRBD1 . TGTGCCAGCACCAATCGGACAGGGAGTCGGTTC CASTNRTGSRF
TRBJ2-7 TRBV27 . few TGTGCCAGCAGTGCCTTACTAGCTCGGTACGAGCAGTACTTC CASSALLARYEQYF
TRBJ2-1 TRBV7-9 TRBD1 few TGTGCCAGCAGACGACAGGGGTCCTACAATGAGCAGTTCTTC CASRRQGSYNEQFF
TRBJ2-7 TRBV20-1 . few TGCAGTGCCTCAACTAAGGTCTACGAGCAGTACTTC CSASTKVYEQYF
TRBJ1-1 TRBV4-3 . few TGCGCCAGCAGCCAAGAGATTGGCAGGGCGGGGACTGAAGCTTTCTTT CASSQEIGRAGTEAFF
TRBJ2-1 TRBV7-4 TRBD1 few TGTGCCAGCAGCTTGTCCGGACAGGGGGACAACAATGAGCAGTTCTTC CASSLSGQGDNNEQFF
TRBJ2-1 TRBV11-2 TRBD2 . TGTGCCAGCAGCCATCAACTAGCGGGGGGTACCTACAATGAGCAGTTCTTC CASSHQLAGGTYNEQFF
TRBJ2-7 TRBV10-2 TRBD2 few TGCGCCAGCAGTGATGGACTAGGAGCCTACGAGCAGTACTTC CASSDGLGAYEQYF
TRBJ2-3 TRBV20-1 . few TGCAGTGCTAGTTTAGATTCGGCGAGTAGCACAGATACGCAGTATTTT CSASLDSASSTDTQYF
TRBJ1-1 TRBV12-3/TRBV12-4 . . TGTGCCAGCAGTTTTTCAGGGGAAGCTTTCTTT CASSFSGEAFF
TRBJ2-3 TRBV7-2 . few TGTGCCAGCAGCTCCAGGTACACAGATACGCAGTATTTT CASSSRYTDTQYF
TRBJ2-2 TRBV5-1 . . TGCGCCAGCAGCTTGGAAGGCAGGCCTTACACCGGGGAGCTGTTTTTT CASSLEGRPYTGELFF
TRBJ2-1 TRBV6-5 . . TGTGCCAGCAGTTACTCGAAGCAGAATGAGCAGTTCTTC CASSYSKQNEQFF
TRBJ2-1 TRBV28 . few TGTGCCACCCGCCTAGCGTCCGGCAATGAGCAGTTCTTC CATRLASGNEQFF
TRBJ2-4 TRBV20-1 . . TGCAGTGCTGCCCCGGGCCCAGGAGAGTGGGCCAAAAACATTCAGTACTTC CSAAPGPGEWAKNIQYF
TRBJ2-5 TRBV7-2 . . TGTGCCAGCAGCTTAGTAGCGGTAAACCAAGAGACCCAGTACTTC CASSLVAVNQETQYF
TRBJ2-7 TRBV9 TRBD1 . TGTGCCAGCAGCGTAGGGGACAGGGAGTTCTACGAGCAGTACTTC CASSVGDREFYEQYF
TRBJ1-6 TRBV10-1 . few TGCGCCAGCAGCGACAGCCTAAATTCACCCCTCCACTTT CASSDSLNSPLHF
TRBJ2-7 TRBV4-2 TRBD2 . TGTGCCAGCAGCCAGGAACTAGCGGACTACGAGCAGTACTTC CASSQELADYEQYF
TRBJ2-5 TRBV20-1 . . TGCAGTGCCCCGGGGGTCCGAAGAGGGCAAGAGACCCAGTACTTC CSAPGVRRGQETQYF
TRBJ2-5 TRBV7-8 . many TGTGCCAGCACAGGAAACCAAGAGACCCAGTACTTC CASTGNQETQYF
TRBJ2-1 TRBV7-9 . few TGTGCCAGCAGCTTAGTGGGGAACGTGGCGGGTGAGCAGTTCTTC CASSLVGNVAGEQFF
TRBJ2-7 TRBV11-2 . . TGTGCCAGCAGCTTAGAAGTGGGACAACCCTACGAGCAGTACTTC CASSLEVGQPYEQYF
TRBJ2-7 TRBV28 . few TGTGCCAGCAGTTTTAAGCGACAGGCCACCTACGAGCAGTACTTC CASSFKRQATYEQYF
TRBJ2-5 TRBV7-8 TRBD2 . TGTGCCAGCAGGGGAGGATGGGAGGGGCAGGAGACCCAGTACTTC CASRGGWEGQETQYF
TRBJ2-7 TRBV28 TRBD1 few TGTGCCAGCAACTCGGGGACAGGGCGGGAGCAGTACTTC CASNSGTGREQYF
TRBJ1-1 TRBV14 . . TGTGCCAGCAGCCAAGATCCTTTGTACAGGGCAGGACCTGAAGCTTTCTTT CASSQDPLYRAGPEAFF
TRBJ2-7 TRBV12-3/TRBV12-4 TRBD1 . TGTGCCAGCAGTTTAAGACAGGGTGGCTCCTACGAGCAGTACTTC CASSLRQGGSYEQYF
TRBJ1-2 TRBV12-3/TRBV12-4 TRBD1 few TGTGCCAGCAGTTTAGGACAGGGAGGCGATGGCTACACCTTC CASSLGQGGDGYTF
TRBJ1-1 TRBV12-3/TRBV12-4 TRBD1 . TGTGCCAGCAGAGACAGGGACGATGAAGCTTTCTTT CASRDRDDEAFF
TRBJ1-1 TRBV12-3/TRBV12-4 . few TGTGCCAGCAGTTTTGACACCAATCCTCACCTGAACACTGAAGCTTTCTTT CASSFDTNPHLNTEAFF
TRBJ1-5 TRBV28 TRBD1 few TGTGCCAGCAGTCCCCGAACAGGGGCCAATCAGCCCCAGCATTTT CASSPRTGANQPQHF
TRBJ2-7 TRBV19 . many TGTGCCAGTAGCTTCAGCGGGTGGACCTACGAGCAGTACTTC CASSFSGWTYEQYF
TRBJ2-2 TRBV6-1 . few TGTGCCAGCAGTAGGCGAACGGGACTCTACACCGGGGAGCTGTTTTTT CASSRRTGLYTGELFF
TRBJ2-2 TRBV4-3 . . TGCGCCAGCAGCCCCCAGGGTCGAGGGAACACCGGGGAGCTGTTTTTT CASSPQGRGNTGELFF
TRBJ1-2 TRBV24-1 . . TGTGCCACCAGTGACACTCCTTTCGGGACGGGGCAAGGCTACACCTTC CATSDTPFGTGQGYTF
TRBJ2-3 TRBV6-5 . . TGTGCCAGCAGTTCAACGGACGGGAGCTCAGATACGCAGTATTTT CASSSTDGSSDTQYF
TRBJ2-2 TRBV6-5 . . TGTGCCAGCAGTTACTCGACCGGGGTAATGGTGCGCACCGGGGAGCTGTTTTTT CASSYSTGVMVRTGELFF
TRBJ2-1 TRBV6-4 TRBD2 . TGTGCCAGCAGCCTACGGACTAGCGGGGGATACAATGAGCAGTTCTTC CASSLRTSGGYNEQFF
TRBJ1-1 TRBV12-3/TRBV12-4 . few TGTGCCAGCATGGAGGGCAACACTGAAGCTTTCTTT CASMEGNTEAFF
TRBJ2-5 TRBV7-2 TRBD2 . TGTGCCAGCAGCTTAGTCCCAGCGGGGGGGCCGGAGACCCAGTACTTC CASSLVPAGGPETQYF
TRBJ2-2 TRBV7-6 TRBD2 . TGTGCCAGCAGCTTAAGAAGCGGGGGCCAGAGGAACACCGGGGAGCTGTTTTTT CASSLRSGGQRNTGELFF